This entry concerns a single T cell receptor beta chain. Its antigen is not known. This entry is derived from a study of cytomegalovirus exposure and HLA in healthy donors. Broader study findings: Per published accounts, TCR beta sequences correctly predicted the HLA-A and HLA-B alleles of most subjects. Earlier analysis looked at TCR beta V segments, and most were productive about 90% or about 30% of the time.

CDR1 is MDHEN and CDR2 is SYDVKM in the germline V gene. Trimming took 7 bases from V and 6 from J, leaving 15 bases between them. This CDR3 comprises 13 residues. This PCR relied on a set of 60 Vbeta primers and 13 Jbeta primers. Profiling relied on immunoSEQ multiplex PCR, and the TCRdb table lists in-frame clones only, not all of them. The sample shows 130,000 or so clones, just under 85% of them seen only once. V usage is TRBV28 and J usage is TRBJ1-2; D is ambiguous. This TCR derives from a woman in her thirties or forties in good health and CMV-seronegative. Sequencing input: PBMCs. CDR3 residues: CASITETNHGYTF. Written as DNA, the CDR3 is TGTGCCAGCATCACTGAGACAAACCATGGCTACACCTTC.